These 3 T cell receptor beta chains came from one sample sequenced in a study of blood T cell repertoires in COVID-19. Produced via immunoSEQ multiplex PCR; TCRdb's table is partial and in-frame only. This repertoire shows some 250,000 clones, 80% to 90% found once; its top ten account for less than 2.5%. Sequences were obtained from PBMCs or T cells enriched from blood (not recorded which). Receptors were obtained from a woman aged 45 to 65 who had recovered from COVID-19.

The chain couples TRBV2 to TRBJ2-5, with D perhaps TRBD2 (5 bases). This CDR3 comprises 12 residues. V was pared by 7 bases and J by 7 bases, with 13 bases between. CDR1 SNHLY and CDR2 FYNNEI come from the germline V gene. The CDR3 DNA sequence: TGTGCCAGCACCGAGGAGGCCGCGACCCAGTACTTC. This encodes CASTEEAATQYF.

The rearrangement uses TRBV19 and TRBJ1-2, with a tentative D call TRBD1 (6 bases). Germline loops: CDR1 LNHDA, CDR2 SQIVND (reference sequence). The CDR3 extends over 14 amino acids. V was shortened by 9 bases and J by 3 bases, with 17 bases between the two germline ends. The CDR3 region is CASRETRTDYGYTF. The DNA of the CDR3 is TGTGCCAGCCGAGAGACACGGACAGACTATGGCTACACCTTC.

The count of this clone is one. The chain joins TRBV2 to TRBJ1-5, with TRBD1 identical over 8 bases. Germline trimming cut 6 bases from V and 6 bases from J; bases unmatched to any gene: 7. CDR3 length: 14 residues. The germline CDR1 and CDR2 sequences are SNHLY and FYNNEI. CDR3 sequence (DNA): TGTGCCAGCAGCCTTAGACAGGGGAGTCAGCCCCAGCATTTT. As protein: CASSLRQGSQPQHF.